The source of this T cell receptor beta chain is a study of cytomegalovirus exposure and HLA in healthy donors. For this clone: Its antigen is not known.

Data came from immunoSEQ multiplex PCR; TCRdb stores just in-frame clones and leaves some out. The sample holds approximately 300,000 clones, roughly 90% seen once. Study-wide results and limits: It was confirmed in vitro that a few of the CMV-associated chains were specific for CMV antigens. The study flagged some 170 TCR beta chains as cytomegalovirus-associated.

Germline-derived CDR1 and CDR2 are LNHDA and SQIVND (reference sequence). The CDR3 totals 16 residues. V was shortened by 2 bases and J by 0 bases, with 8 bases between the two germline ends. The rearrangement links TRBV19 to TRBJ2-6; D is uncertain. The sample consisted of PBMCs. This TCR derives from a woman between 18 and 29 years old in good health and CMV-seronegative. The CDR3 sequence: CASSIRRYSGANVLTF. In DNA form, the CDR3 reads TGTGCCAGTAGTATAAGGCGGTACTCTGGGGCCAACGTCCTGACTTTC.